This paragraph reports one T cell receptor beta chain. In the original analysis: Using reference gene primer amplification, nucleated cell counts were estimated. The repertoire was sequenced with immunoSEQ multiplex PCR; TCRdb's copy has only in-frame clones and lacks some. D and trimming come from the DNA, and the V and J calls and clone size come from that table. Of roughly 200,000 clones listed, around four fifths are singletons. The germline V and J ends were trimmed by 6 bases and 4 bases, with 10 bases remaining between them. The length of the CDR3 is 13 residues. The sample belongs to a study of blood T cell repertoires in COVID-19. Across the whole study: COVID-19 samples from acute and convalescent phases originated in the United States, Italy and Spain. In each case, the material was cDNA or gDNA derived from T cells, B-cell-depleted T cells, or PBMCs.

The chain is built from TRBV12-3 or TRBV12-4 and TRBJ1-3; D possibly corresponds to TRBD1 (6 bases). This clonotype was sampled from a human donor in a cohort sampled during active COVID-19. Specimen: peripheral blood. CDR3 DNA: TGTGCCAGCAGCTCCGGACAGGGAAACACCATATATTTT. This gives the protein CASSSGQGNTIYF.